This T cell receptor (beta chain) was identified in a study of T-cell reconstitution after alpha-beta-depleted transplantation in children. The study's findings and limits: A year had passed since transplant, and T-cell counts and diversity by then came mostly from newly produced T cells.

V lost 5 bases and J lost 4; bases outside the gene matches: 10. Germline V gene data show CDR1 as LGHDT and CDR2 as YNNKEL (reference sequence). This CDR3 is built from 17 residues. This clonotype was seen a handful of times. The antigen is unknown. Unique molecular identifiers were built into the TCRbeta library. TCRdb processed the PCR reads anew with MiXCR; each CDR3 protein has one entry. The sample shows about 510,000 distinct CDR3 sequences, 9.5% to 12% of them seen only once. Sample: PBMCs, mostly from graft donor cells, taken 180 days after TCRalphabeta/CD19-depleted stem cell transplant. The TCR sequence derives from a female patient aged 2 to 10 who had a stem cell transplant for aplastic anemia, so the T cells may come from the graft donor. This chain connects TRBV3-1 to TRBJ2-5; 13 bases are a match to TRBD2. CDR3 amino acids: CASSFNRGLAGRETQYF. For the CDR3, the DNA is TGTGCCAGCAGCTTTAACCGGGGACTAGCGGGACGAGAGACCCAGTACTTC.